The 29 T cell receptor beta chains reported below all come from one sample, sequenced in a study of high-grade serous ovarian cancer treatment subgroups. Tumor samples were obtained before definitive surgery or chemotherapy. Libraries were prepared by immunoSEQ multiplex PCR; TCRdb keeps only in-frame clonotypes and omits some of them. This table has 30,000 to 40,000 clones, 79% appearing once. Sequencing was carried out using tumor tissue. Source of these receptors: a human donor with high-grade serous ovarian cancer.

The rearrangement joins TRBV4-1 to TRBJ2-7, with TRBD2 identical over 11 bases. Germline CDR1 reads MGHRA; CDR2 reads YSYEKL. The CDR3 is made up of 19 amino acids. Germline trimming cut 5 bases from V and 5 bases from J; bases unmatched to any gene: 20. The CDR3 loop is CASSNPQVSSGRTFNEQYF. The CDR3 coding sequence is TGCGCCAGCAGCAACCCTCAGGTTTCTAGCGGGAGGACGTTTAACGAGCAGTACTTC.

This clone was seen a handful of times. The rearrangement uses TRBV11-2 and TRBJ1-1; D is unresolved. The CDR3 contains 11 residues. The germline gives CDR1 SGHAT, CDR2 FQNNGV. V was clipped by 1 base and J by 7 bases, with 4 bases between them. This CDR3 reads CASSLVGEAFF. The CDR3 DNA is TGTGCCAGCAGCTTAGTCGGTGAAGCTTTCTTT.

This chain uses TRBV5-5 with TRBJ1-2; 10 bases map to TRBD1. CDR1 and CDR2 (germline): SGHKS, YYEKEE (reference sequence). The CDR3 runs to 13 residues. With V trimmed by 4 bases and J by 8 bases, 5 bases remained unmatched. The CDR3 nucleotides are TGTGCCAGCAGCCCGGGACAGGGGCCCGGCTACACCTTC. Amino acid sequence: CASSPGQGPGYTF.

This chain uses TRBV27 with TRBJ2-7; D may be TRBD2 (6 bases). The CDR3 length is 12 residues. V lost 9 bases, J lost 2 bases, and 11 bases lay in between. Germline V gene data show CDR1 as MNHEY and CDR2 as SMNVEV (reference sequence). Written as DNA, the CDR3 is TGTGCCAGTAAAGGCGGGACCTACGAGCAGTACTTC. Translating it yields CASKGGTYEQYF.

This chain uses TRBV7-6 with TRBJ2-5, with D hard to call. CDR3 length: 17 amino acids. The V end was cut by 4 bases, the J end by 5 bases, with 23 bases between. Germline V gives CDR1 SGHVS, CDR2 FNYEAQ. CDR3 coding DNA: TGTGCCAGCAGCTCCGCGGTGGTTATAGGCGGTCAGGAGACCCAGTACTTC. Residues: CASSSAVVIGGQETQYF.

The chain combines TRBV5-5 with TRBJ1-4, with D possibly matching TRBD1 (5 bases). The V and J ends lost 2 bases and 6 bases respectively, with 8 bases between them. Germline lookup yields CDR1 SGHKS and CDR2 YYEKEE (reference sequence). The CDR3 is 13 amino acids. The CDR3 DNA reads TGTGCCAGCAGCTTTTGGGGGGATGAAAAACTGTTTTTT. Amino acid sequence: CASSFWGDEKLFF.

The chain carries TRBV7-9 and TRBJ2-2; possibly TRBD1 for D (5 bases). There are 16 residues in the CDR3. V was cut by 0 bases and J by 6 bases, with 14 bases left in between. The germline V gene has CDR1 SEHNR and CDR2 FQNEAQ (reference sequence). The CDR3 region has the DNA TGTGCCAGCAGCTTAGCCGACCCAGGGCGGCCCGGGGAGCTGTTTTTT. Translation gives CASSLADPGRPGELFF.

This clone is a singleton in its sample. The rearrangement joins TRBV6-5 to TRBJ2-6; D is perhaps TRBD1 (6 bases). With 6 bases removed from V and 2 bases from J, the gap between germline ends came to 11 bases. CDR3 length: 15 residues. The germline gives CDR1 MNHEY, CDR2 SVGAGI. CDR3 coding DNA: TGTGCCAGCAGACTAAACAGGGCTGGGGCCAACGTCCTGACTTTC. This translates into CASRLNRAGANVLTF.

The J gene is TRBJ1-1, the V gene TRBV28, with unresolved D. The CDR3 covers 14 residues. CDR1 is MDHEN and CDR2 is SYDVKM in the germline V gene. V lost 5 bases and J lost 2, with 12 bases in between. CDR3 DNA: TGTGCCAGCAGTCCACCGACACTCAACACTGAAGCTTTCTTT. Residues: CASSPPTLNTEAFF.

The chain uses TRBV7-9 and TRBJ2-1; D gene unclear. The CDR3 totals 12 residues. Germline V gene sequence: CDR1 SEHNR, CDR2 FQNEAQ (reference sequence). V lost 1 base, J lost 5 bases, and 3 bases lay in between. The CDR3 protein is CASSLVDNEQFF. The CDR3 nucleotides are TGTGCCAGCAGCTTAGTAGACAATGAGCAGTTCTTC.

This clone showed up just a few times. The V call is TRBV10-3, the J call TRBJ1-1, with D unresolved. The ends were cut back, 10 bases at V and 1 base at J, with 13 bases in the middle. This CDR3 contains 13 residues. CDR1 and CDR2 (germline): ENHRY, SYGVKD. The CDR3 bases are TGTGCCAACTCGGTGGACGGGAACACTGAAGCTTTCTTT. Its translation is CANSVDGNTEAFF.

The V call is TRBV4-2, the J call TRBJ2-7; tentatively, D is TRBD1 or TRBD2 (6 bases each). Germline V gene sequence: CDR1 LGHNA, CDR2 YNFKEQ. The CDR3 contains 13 residues. V lost 4 bases and J 4 bases, leaving 11 bases between the germline ends. The CDR3 DNA follows: TGTGCCAGCAGCCCGGGGGCCGGTTACGAGCAGTACTTC. It yields the protein CASSPGAGYEQYF.

The chain has TRBV5-5 and TRBJ2-3, with TRBD2 matching 10 bases. Germline loops: CDR1 SGHKS, CDR2 YYEKEE (reference sequence). The trim removed 2 bases at V and 7 bases at J, leaving 7 bases unmatched. The CDR3 consists of 15 residues. This CDR3 is CASSLDTSGKYTQYF. CDR3 sequence (DNA): TGTGCCAGCAGCTTAGATACTAGCGGGAAATATACGCAGTATTTT.

The gene calls are TRBV18 and TRBJ2-5; no clear D gene. V was clipped by 2 bases and J by 4 bases, with 11 bases between them. The CDR3 consists of 14 residues. CDR1 is KGHSH, CDR2 LQKENI, per germline. The CDR3 region has the DNA TGTGCCAGCTCACCAGAGGCGCAGACAGAGACCCAGTACTTC. Its translation is CASSPEAQTETQYF.

This clone has just a few counts. The gene calls are TRBV5-1 and TRBJ1-5; TRBD1 aligns across 7 bases. Trimming removed 4 bases from V and 5 bases from J; junction bases left unmatched: 6. The length of the CDR3 is 14 residues. Looked up from germline, CDR1 is SGHRS and CDR2 is YFSETQ. DNA for the CDR3: TGCGCCAGCAGCCCCGGGACAGCAGATCAGCCCCAGCATTTT. Residues: CASSPGTADQPQHF.

V usage is TRBV19 and J usage is TRBJ1-1; D might be TRBD1 (6 bases). Germline V CDR1 and CDR2: LNHDA, SQIVND (reference sequence). This CDR3 spans 14 amino acids. V was pared by 5 bases and J by 7 bases, with 17 bases between. The chain's CDR3 is CASSVNRAVDEAFF. The CDR3, as DNA: TGTGCCAGTAGTGTGAACAGGGCGGTCGATGAAGCTTTCTTT.

The V gene is TRBV19, the J gene TRBJ2-3; D may match TRBD1 or TRBD2 (6 bases each). Between the trimmed V and J ends, which lost 8 bases and 6 bases, there was a span of 18 bases. This CDR3 has 14 residues. Looked up from germline, CDR1 is LNHDA and CDR2 is SQIVND (reference sequence). Here the CDR3 DNA reads TGTGCCAGTGACCAACGGCGAGGGGGGGATACGCAGTATTTT. It is translated as CASDQRRGGDTQYF.

The chain uses TRBV4-3 and TRBJ2-3; possibly TRBD1 or TRBD2 for D (5 bases each). The ends were cut back, 3 bases at V and 0 bases at J, with 16 bases in the middle. CDR3 size: 17 residues. Germline CDR1 is LGHNA and CDR2 is YSLEER. Here the CDR3 reads CASSHNWDLGSTDTQYF. CDR3 coding DNA: TGCGCCAGCAGCCATAACTGGGACCTAGGAAGCACAGATACGCAGTATTTT.

This clone was found once. This chain connects TRBV7-8 to TRBJ2-1, with D possibly matching TRBD2 (6 bases). Germline values: CDR1 SGHVS, CDR2 FQNEAQ. The CDR3 contains 16 residues. V shed 2 bases and J shed 3 bases, with 14 bases lying between them. Written as DNA, the CDR3 is TGTGCCAGCAGCTTATCCGCCGGAGGGGACTACAATGAGCAGTTCTTC. Translating gives CASSLSAGGDYNEQFF. Using reference TRBV7-8 and TRBJ2-1 for the parts outside the CDR3, the full variable domain is GAGVSQSPRYKVAKRGQDVALRCDPISGHVSLFWYQQALGQGPEFLTYFQNEAQLDKSGLPSDRFFAERPEGSVSTLKIQRTQQEDSAVYLCASSLSAGGDYNEQFFGPGTRLTVL.

The chain uses TRBV5-1 and TRBJ1-5; tentative D call: TRBD1 (5 bases). V gave up 0 bases and J gave up 5 bases, with 9 bases separating them. From germline, CDR1 is SGHRS and CDR2 YFSETQ. The length of the CDR3 is 14 residues. Here the CDR3 DNA reads TGCGCCAGCAGCTTGGGGGGGACGGATCAGCCCCAGCATTTT. The encoded protein is CASSLGGTDQPQHF.

J is TRBJ1-5 and V is TRBV4-3; 9 bases match TRBD1. Germline assignment: CDR1 LGHNA and CDR2 YSLEER. This CDR3 spans 17 amino acids. V was clipped by 2 bases and J by 6 bases; unmatched bases: 11. The CDR3 is CASSQSPLGQGIQPQHF. CDR3 nucleotide sequence: TGCGCCAGCAGCCAAAGCCCCCTGGGACAGGGTATTCAGCCCCAGCATTTT.

The chain uses TRBV2 and TRBJ1-2; no clear D. The CDR3 totals 14 residues. Deletions cut 1 base from V and 1 base from J, with 7 bases between. The V gene's germline CDR1 is SNHLY and CDR2 FYNNEI. The CDR3 spells CASSEEALNYGYTF. The CDR3 bases are TGTGCCAGCAGTGAAGAGGCCCTTAACTATGGCTACACCTTC.

This clone was seen once. V and J are TRBV4-1 and TRBJ2-1; D ambiguous. The CDR3 is 15 residues long. Trimming removed 2 bases at V and 9 bases at J, with 17 bases between. Germline V gives CDR1 MGHRA, CDR2 YSYEKL. The CDR3 protein is CASSQTQRSFIEQFF. DNA for the CDR3: TGCGCCAGCAGCCAAACTCAACGATCTTTCATTGAGCAGTTCTTC.

The genes are TRBV29-1 and TRBJ2-7; D possibly matches TRBD1 or TRBD2 (7 bases each). CDR1 is SQVTM, CDR2 ANQGSEA, per germline. The CDR3 is made up of 15 amino acids. Trimming removed 4 bases at V and 0 bases at J, with 16 bases between. The CDR3 is CSVVEGGDSSYEQYF. CDR3 nucleotide sequence: TGCAGCGTTGTCGAGGGAGGGGACAGCTCCTACGAGCAGTACTTC.

V and J are TRBV19 and TRBJ2-7; possible D gene TRBD2, 6 bases. Trimming removed 5 bases at V and 3 bases at J, with 14 bases between. CDR3 length equals 14 residues. Germline V gene sequence: CDR1 LNHDA, CDR2 SQIVND (reference sequence). In DNA, the CDR3 is TGTGCCAGTAGTGGTTTTAGCGGAAACTACGAGCAGTACTTC. Its protein is CASSGFSGNYEQYF.

This clone showed up just once. The chain carries TRBV28 and TRBJ1-2; D is undetermined. The CDR3 covers 14 residues. CDR1 is MDHEN and CDR2 is SYDVKM in the germline V gene. V dropped 2 bases and J dropped 2 bases, with 9 bases sitting between them. DNA of the CDR3: TGTGCCAGCAGTTTAGGGTCGGGGAACTATGGCTACACCTTC. It yields the protein CASSLGSGNYGYTF.

The rearrangement links TRBV15 to TRBJ1-1; perhaps TRBD1 as D (5 bases). Germline CDR1 reads LNHNV; CDR2 reads YYDKDF (reference sequence). V gave up 0 bases and J gave up 8 bases, with 10 bases separating them. CDR3 length: 13 amino acids. CDR3 coding DNA: TGTGCCACCAGCAGAGATATCAGGGCCGAAGCTTTCTTT. It codes for CATSRDIRAEAFF.

V usage is TRBV18 and J usage is TRBJ2-5, with D uncertain. The V and J ends lost 6 bases and 0 bases respectively, with 17 bases between them. This CDR3 is built from 16 residues. Germline V gene lookup returns CDR1 KGHSH and CDR2 LQKENI. Here the CDR3 DNA reads TGTGCCAGCTCGAGAGTAGTAGGGTCCAACCAAGAGACCCAGTACTTC. Translation gives CASSRVVGSNQETQYF.

The gene calls are TRBV4-2 and TRBJ2-3, with 10 nucleotides matching TRBD1. Per the germline V gene, CDR1 is LGHNA and CDR2 is YNFKEQ. J gave up 5 bases and V 2 bases, and 4 bases lay outside the gene matches. The CDR3 runs to 15 residues. CDR3 in amino acids: CASSQPGTGEDTQYF. CDR3 nucleotide sequence: TGTGCCAGCAGCCAACCTGGGACAGGGGAAGATACGCAGTATTTT.